This T cell receptor beta chain emerged from a study of T-cell memory formation after mild COVID-19. TCR alpha and TCR beta cDNA libraries carrying sample barcodes and UMIs were produced by 5'RACE using constant-segment primers. TCRdb re-called the 5' RACE reads with MiXCR, one entry per CDR3 protein. The table shows around 440,000 distinct CDR3 sequences, with around a sixth occurring only once. Study results and caveats: Clones that contracted from day 15 to 85 had balanced CD4/CD8; later expanders were CD4+ biased. Specificity for SARS-CoV-2 was not confirmed among the second-wave clones peaking on day 37. A subset of responding clones appeared in pre-infection memory, suggesting cross-reactive memory joined.

The CDR3 is 11 amino acids. CDR1 LNHNV and CDR2 YYDKDF come from the germline V gene (reference sequence). The V gene lost 8 bases and the J gene lost 4 bases, with 7 bases spanning the gap. This clonotype has more than one count but fewer than ten. Its target is not known. The V call is TRBV15, the J call TRBJ2-3, with unresolved D. The source material was PBMCs or a T cell subset sorted from them (not recorded which). The clonotype was recovered from an adult woman who had mild COVID-19 (a few samples of this study predate the infection). Cell type and time point are not known. The CDR3 coding sequence is TGTGCCACCGAGGAAGCAGATACGCAGTATTTT. It is translated as CATEEADTQYF.